These 11 T cell receptor beta chains were sequenced from one sample in a study of radiotherapy plus CTLA-4 blockade in lung cancer. The data were produced by immunoSEQ multiplex PCR, yet TCRdb's version contains in-frame clones alone and is incomplete. This table holds tens of thousands of clones, under 85% found once. The specimen comprised peripheral blood, sampled from a patient treated with radiotherapy plus ipilimumab. The origin of the receptors is a human donor with non-small cell lung cancer whose response to radiotherapy plus ipilimumab could not be evaluated.

The chain recombines TRBV19 with TRBJ2-3; TRBD2 matches 7 bases. CDR3 length: 18 residues. J was trimmed by 5 bases and V by 0 bases; bases with no gene match: 14. Germline loops: CDR1 LNHDA, CDR2 SQIVND (reference sequence). The CDR3 protein is CASSIDAPSGLMEDTQYF. DNA for the CDR3: TGTGCCAGTAGTATAGATGCCCCTAGCGGCCTGATGGAAGATACGCAGTATTTT.

This clone occurred a few times. The V call is TRBV6-6, the J call TRBJ1-5; 7 bases map to TRBD1. CDR1 is MNHNY, CDR2 SVGAGI, per germline (reference sequence). The V segment lost 6 bases and the J segment 2 bases; nucleotides outside the gene matches: 7. The CDR3 is made up of 15 amino acids. CDR3 DNA sequence: TGTGCCAGCAGAGACAGGGTGTTGGGCAATCAGCCCCAGCATTTT. Translation gives CASRDRVLGNQPQHF.

The chain joins TRBV11-2 to TRBJ1-1, with 7 bases that match TRBD1. Germline V gene lookup returns CDR1 SGHAT and CDR2 FQNNGV. The CDR3 has 16 residues. J was trimmed by 3 bases and V by 4 bases; bases with no gene match: 11. CDR3 nucleotides: TGTGCCAGCAGCTCCAGACAGGGAGTTGTGGACACTGAAGCTTTCTTT. Its protein is CASSSRQGVVDTEAFF.

The rearrangement links TRBV7-2 to TRBJ1-1; D may be TRBD1 (6 bases). V lost 5 bases and J lost 2, with 12 bases in between. Germline lookup yields CDR1 SGHTA and CDR2 FQGNSA. The CDR3 is 14 amino acids. CDR3 amino acids: CASSQYRVNTEAFF. Here the CDR3 DNA reads TGTGCCAGCAGCCAATACAGGGTTAACACTGAAGCTTTCTTT.

The chain employs TRBV6-1 and TRBJ1-5, with D maybe TRBD1 (5 bases). Germline V gene lookup returns CDR1 MNHNS and CDR2 SASEGT. Trimming took 3 bases from V and 4 from J, leaving 10 bases between them. This CDR3 comprises 14 residues. The CDR3 loop is CASSDRDPNQPQHF. CDR3 DNA sequence: TGTGCCAGCAGTGACAGGGATCCGAATCAGCCCCAGCATTTT.

The rearrangement uses TRBV19 and TRBJ1-2, with D possibly matching TRBD1 (6 bases). The germline V gene encodes CDR1 LNHDA and CDR2 SQIVND (reference sequence). V was clipped by 6 bases and J by 4 bases, with 9 bases between them. CDR3 length: 12 residues. The CDR3 DNA reads as TGTGCCAGTAGGAAGGACAGCTATGGCTACACCTTC. As protein: CASRKDSYGYTF.

The V call is TRBV25-1, the J call TRBJ2-7, with 8 positions matching TRBD2. Germline CDR1 reads MGHDK; CDR2 reads SYGVNS. The CDR3 totals 14 residues. Unmatched junction bases numbered 12, after V lost 7 bases and J lost 7 bases. The CDR3 nucleotides read TGTGCCAGCACTGGGGCTAGCGGGCCGGGAGAGCAGTACTTC. Translation: CASTGASGPGEQYF.

This clone was seen just once. This chain uses TRBV11-2 with TRBJ2-1, with 7 bases identical to TRBD2. CDR3 size: 16 residues. From germline, CDR1 is SGHAT and CDR2 FQNNGV. The V segment lost 1 base and the J segment 0 bases; nucleotides outside the gene matches: 3. The CDR3 loop reads CASSLASGNSYNEQFF. The CDR3 bases are TGTGCCAGCAGCTTAGCTAGCGGCAACTCCTACAATGAGCAGTTCTTC.

V usage is TRBV27 and J usage is TRBJ1-1, with 7 nucleotides matching TRBD1. Germline V gene data show CDR1 as MNHEY and CDR2 as SMNVEV (reference sequence). The trim removed 5 bases at V and 4 bases at J, leaving 10 bases unmatched. CDR3 size: 15 residues. CDR3 DNA: TGTGCCAGCAGTCCGTTACAGGGGCACGGCACTGAAGCTTTCTTT. This encodes CASSPLQGHGTEAFF.

The gene calls are TRBV19 and TRBJ1-4; possibly TRBD1 for D (6 bases). Per the germline V gene, CDR1 is LNHDA and CDR2 is SQIVND (reference sequence). The CDR3 spans 17 residues. Trimming shortened V by 5 bases and J by 3 bases, and 19 bases separated the two germline ends. The CDR3 DNA follows: TGTGCCAGTAGTCACAGGGTTTTAGACTTAGCTAATGAAAAACTGTTTTTT. It codes for CASSHRVLDLANEKLFF.

The chain carries TRBV7-9 and TRBJ1-4, with D unclear. The CDR3 sequence is 15 residues long. Trimming took off 5 bases at V and 2 bases at J, with 12 bases between the two ends. Germline CDR1 is SEHNR and CDR2 is FQNEAQ (reference sequence). DNA for the CDR3: TGTGCCAGCAGCGTAGGAGGGCTGACTAATGAAAAACTGTTTTTT. Its translation: CASSVGGLTNEKLFF.